The rows below give T cell receptor beta chains drawn from one sample of a study of cytomegalovirus exposure and HLA in healthy donors. The data were produced by immunoSEQ multiplex PCR, yet TCRdb's version contains in-frame clones alone and is incomplete. The table records 95,000 to 150,000 clones, 50% to 75% of them present only once. Sequenced sample: PBMCs. These TCRs come from a woman aged 40-49 years in good health and CMV-seropositive. Both conserved end residues are part of each CDR3. Fields, in order: clone size, V gene, J gene, D gene, CDR3 protein, CDR3 DNA. A D gene is named only where the DNA matches it firmly. The size of a clone is reported for some rows only, either as once, few or many, or as a class for expanded clones.

>few|TRBV5-1|TRBJ2-7|.
CASSSAGVSSYEQYF
TGCGCCAGCAGCTCCGCAGGGGTTAGCTCCTACGAGCAGTACTTC
>.|TRBV5-1|TRBJ2-5|.
CASSLSPEAAQYF
TGCGCCAGCAGCCTGTCCCCGGAGGCCGCACAGTACTTC
>.|TRBV18|TRBJ2-7|TRBD1
CASSEGTGGPYEQYF
TGTGCCAGCTCAGAAGGGACAGGGGGTCCCTACGAGCAGTACTTC
>.|TRBV27|TRBJ2-3|TRBD1
CASSPGGFSDTQYF
TGTGCCAGCAGTCCAGGGGGCTTTTCAGATACGCAGTATTTT
>few|TRBV10-1|TRBJ1-1|TRBD1
CASSPGQGTEAFF
TGCGCCAGCAGTCCGGGACAGGGAACTGAAGCTTTCTTT
>.|TRBV5-1|TRBJ1-1|.
CASSLGLQGSTEAFF
TGCGCCAGCAGCTTGGGGCTTCAGGGAAGCACTGAAGCTTTCTTT
>.|TRBV7-6|TRBJ1-2|.
CASSLDRVTGYTF
TGTGCCAGCAGCTTAGACAGGGTGACCGGCTACACCTTC
>few|TRBV19|TRBJ1-5|.
CASCWGGHGQPQHF
TGTGCCAGTTGTTGGGGAGGGCACGGTCAGCCCCAGCATTTT
>.|TRBV6-5|TRBJ1-2|.
CASSYSTGEGNYGYTF
TGTGCCAGCAGTTACTCGACGGGGGAAGGAAACTATGGCTACACCTTC
>.|TRBV5-1|TRBJ1-5|TRBD1
CASSPTGDLSNQPQHF
TGCGCCAGCAGCCCGACAGGGGATCTGAGCAATCAGCCCCAGCATTTT
>few|TRBV25-1|TRBJ2-7|TRBD1
CASSFTGQGSYEQYF
TGTGCCAGCAGTTTTACGGGACAGGGGTCCTACGAGCAGTACTTC
>.|TRBV9|TRBJ1-1|.
CASSPHGTRGDTEAFF
TGTGCCAGCAGCCCCCACGGCACTAGAGGCGACACTGAAGCTTTCTTT
>few|TRBV19|TRBJ1-4|.
CASRSRDEKLFF
TGTGCCAGTAGATCCCGAGATGAAAAACTGTTTTTT
>.|TRBV2|TRBJ2-1|TRBD1
CASNGQGRFYNEQFF
TGTGCCAGCAATGGACAGGGTCGGTTTTACAATGAGCAGTTCTTC
>.|TRBV7-9|TRBJ2-7|.
CASSFGTTSAEQYF
TGTGCCAGCAGCTTTGGGACAACGTCTGCCGAGCAGTACTTC
>few|TRBV6-1|TRBJ1-1|.
CASSPPAVNTEAFF
TGTGCCAGCAGCCCCCCGGCGGTGAACACTGAAGCTTTCTTT
>once|TRBV2|TRBJ2-5|.
CASTVKETQYF
TGTGCCAGCACCGTAAAAGAGACCCAGTACTTC
>.|TRBV10-3|TRBJ2-3|.
CAISTATDTQYF
TGTGCCATCAGCACAGCCACAGATACGCAGTATTTT
>.|TRBV2|TRBJ1-6|.
CASIDQGNSPLHF
TGTGCCAGCATCGATCAGGGGAATTCACCCCTCCACTTT
>.|TRBV6-1|TRBJ2-2|TRBD1
CASSKTGLASGELFF
TGTGCCAGCAGCAAGACAGGGCTGGCTTCCGGGGAGCTGTTTTTT
>.|TRBV6-5|TRBJ2-7|TRBD1
CASSYTTGEHEQYF
TGTGCCAGCAGTTACACGACAGGGGAACACGAGCAGTACTTC
>.|TRBV18|TRBJ1-1|TRBD1
CASSQTGDGNTEAFF
TGTGCCAGCTCCCAGACAGGGGATGGCAACACTGAAGCTTTCTTT
>.|TRBV2|TRBJ2-1|TRBD1
CASSLTGFGTEQFF
TGTGCCAGCAGCTTGACAGGGTTTGGTACTGAGCAGTTCTTC
>.|TRBV19|TRBJ1-5|.
CASSMALNQPQHF
TGTGCCAGTAGTATGGCCCTGAATCAGCCCCAGCATTTT
>.|TRBV5-6|TRBJ1-4|.
CASSSTPGEKLFF
TGTGCCAGCAGCTCTACCCCAGGTGAAAAACTGTTTTTT
>.|TRBV28|TRBJ1-2|.
CASTGNYGYTF
TGTGCCAGCACGGGGAACTATGGCTACACCTTC
>.|TRBV7-8|TRBJ1-3|.
CASSLGGAGPGNTIYF
TGTGCCAGCAGCTTAGGAGGCGCCGGCCCTGGAAACACCATATATTTT
>.|TRBV6-5|TRBJ2-1|TRBD2
CASSNRGGSYNEQFF
TGTGCCAGCAGTAACCGGGGGGGTTCCTACAATGAGCAGTTCTTC
>.|TRBV5-1|TRBJ1-2|.
CASSPEGPNGYTF
TGCGCCAGCAGCCCGGAGGGTCCTAATGGCTACACCTTC
>.|TRBV9|TRBJ2-1|TRBD1
CASSAGTASHNEQFF
TGTGCCAGCAGCGCCGGGACAGCGAGCCACAATGAGCAGTTCTTC
>few|TRBV19|TRBJ1-5|TRBD1
CASTLTGGMEPQHF
TGTGCCAGTACCCTGACAGGGGGGATGGAGCCCCAGCATTTT
>.|TRBV9|TRBJ2-5|TRBD2
CASTLGLAGGRETQYF
TGTGCCAGCACCTTGGGACTAGCGGGAGGGCGAGAGACCCAGTACTTC
>.|TRBV30|TRBJ2-7|TRBD2
CAWSASGYEQYF
TGTGCCTGGAGCGCTAGCGGCTACGAGCAGTACTTC
>.|TRBV5-8|TRBJ2-1|.
CASTPPGEQFF
TGTGCCAGCACCCCGCCGGGTGAGCAGTTCTTC
>.|TRBV13|TRBJ2-5|.
CASSSRTGTQQETQYF
TGTGCCAGCAGCTCCCGCACCGGGACACAACAAGAGACCCAGTACTTC
>.|TRBV5-1|TRBJ1-1|TRBD1
CASSYGTANTEAFF
TGCGCCAGCAGCTACGGGACAGCGAACACTGAAGCTTTCTTT
>.|TRBV5-6|TRBJ1-1|TRBD1
CASSRTGLGTEAFF
TGTGCCAGCAGCCGGACAGGGCTGGGGACTGAAGCTTTCTTT
>.|TRBV7-3|TRBJ2-1|TRBD2
CASSAITSGPYNEQFF
TGTGCCAGCAGCGCCATAACTAGCGGCCCTTACAATGAGCAGTTCTTC
>once|TRBV7-9|TRBJ2-7|.
CASSSTRGDPAEQYF
TGTGCCAGCAGCTCAACCAGGGGGGATCCAGCCGAGCAGTACTTC
>.|TRBV6-6|TRBJ1-6|TRBD1
CASSYSDRDSPLHF
TGTGCCAGCAGTTACTCCGACAGGGATTCACCCCTCCACTTT
>.|TRBV13|TRBJ1-2|.
CASSLTEGAAGRGYTF
TGTGCCAGCAGCTTAACTGAGGGAGCGGCAGGCCGGGGCTACACCTTC
>.|TRBV5-1|TRBJ2-2|.
CASSLEGRYTGELFF
TGCGCCAGCAGCTTGGAGGGGCGTTACACCGGGGAGCTGTTTTTT
>.|TRBV10-1|TRBJ2-1|TRBD2
CASSEWTSGDTYNEQFF
TGCGCCAGCAGTGAGTGGACTAGCGGGGATACCTACAATGAGCAGTTCTTC
>.|TRBV19|TRBJ2-7|.
CASKATGYEQYF
TGTGCCAGTAAGGCGACAGGCTACGAGCAGTACTTC
>.|TRBV6-1|TRBJ2-7|TRBD2
CASSPLGGGTHEQYF
TGTGCCAGCAGTCCCCTGGGGGGAGGGACCCACGAGCAGTACTTC
>.|TRBV6-5|TRBJ2-7|TRBD2
CASSYSSSGGPYEQYF
TGTGCCAGCAGTTACTCTTCTAGCGGGGGGCCCTACGAGCAGTACTTC
>.|TRBV18|TRBJ2-1|TRBD2
CASSPAGLAGINEQFF
TGTGCCAGCTCACCAGCCGGACTAGCGGGAATCAATGAGCAGTTCTTC
>.|TRBV29-1|TRBJ1-1|.
CSATSRSTEAFF
TGCAGCGCGACATCTCGCTCCACTGAAGCTTTCTTT
>.|TRBV15|TRBJ2-3|TRBD2
CATSIPGLESDTQYF
TGTGCCACCAGCATTCCGGGACTAGAATCAGATACGCAGTATTTT